This TCR beta chain was recorded in a study of blood T cell repertoires in COVID-19. The wider study: COVID-19 samples collected from the United States, Italy and Spain covered acute and convalescent phases.

V gave up 2 bases and J gave up 4 bases, with 15 bases separating them. This CDR3 contains 16 residues. Germline-derived CDR1 and CDR2 are SGHDT and YYEEEE. Data came from immunoSEQ multiplex PCR; TCRdb stores just in-frame clones and leaves some out. Here the sample spans around 110,000 clones, 82% being singletons. The chain joins TRBV5-6 to TRBJ2-2; D is possibly TRBD1 (6 bases). The sequence derives from a woman between 70 and 85 years old with acute or convalescent COVID-19. The sample was peripheral blood. The DNA of the CDR3 is TGTGCCAGCAGCTTTACGGCAGGGGTGGGCACCGGGGAGCTGTTTTTT. Amino acids: CASSFTAGVGTGELFF.